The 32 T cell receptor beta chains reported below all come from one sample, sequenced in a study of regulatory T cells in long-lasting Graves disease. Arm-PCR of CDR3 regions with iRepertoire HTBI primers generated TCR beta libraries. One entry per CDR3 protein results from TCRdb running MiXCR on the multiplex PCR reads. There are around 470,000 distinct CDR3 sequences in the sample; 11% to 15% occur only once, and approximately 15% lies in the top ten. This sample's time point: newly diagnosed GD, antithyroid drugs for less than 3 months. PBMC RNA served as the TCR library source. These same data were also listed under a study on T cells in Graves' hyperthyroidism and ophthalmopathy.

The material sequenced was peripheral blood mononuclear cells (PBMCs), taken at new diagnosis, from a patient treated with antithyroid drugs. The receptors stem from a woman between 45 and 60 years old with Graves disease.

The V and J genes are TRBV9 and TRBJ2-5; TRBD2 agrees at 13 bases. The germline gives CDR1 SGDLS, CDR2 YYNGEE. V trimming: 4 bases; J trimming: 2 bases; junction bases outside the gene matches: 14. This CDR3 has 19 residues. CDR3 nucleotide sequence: TGTGCCAGCAGCCCCCGCCCCGGACTAGCGGGAGTGGGGCAAGAGACCCAGTACTTC. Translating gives CASSPRPGLAGVGQETQYF.

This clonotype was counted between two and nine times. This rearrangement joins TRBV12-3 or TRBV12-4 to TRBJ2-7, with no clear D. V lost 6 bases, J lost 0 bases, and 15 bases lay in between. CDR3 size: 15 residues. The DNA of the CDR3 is TGTGCCAGCAGGTCCGGACGGCCGAGCTCCTACGAGCAGTACTTC. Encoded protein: CASRSGRPSSYEQYF.

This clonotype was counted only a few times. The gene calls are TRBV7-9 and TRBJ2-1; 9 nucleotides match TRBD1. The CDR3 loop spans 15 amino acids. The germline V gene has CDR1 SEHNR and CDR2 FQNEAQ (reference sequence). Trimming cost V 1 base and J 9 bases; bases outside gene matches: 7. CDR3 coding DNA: TGTGCCAGCAGCTTAGTTGGGACAGGGTATCTTGAGCAGTTCTTC. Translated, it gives CASSLVGTGYLEQFF.

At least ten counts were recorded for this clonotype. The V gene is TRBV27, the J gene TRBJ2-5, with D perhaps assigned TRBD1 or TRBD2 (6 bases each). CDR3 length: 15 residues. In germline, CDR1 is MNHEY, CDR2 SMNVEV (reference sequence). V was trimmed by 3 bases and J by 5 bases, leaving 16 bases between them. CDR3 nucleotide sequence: TGTGCCAGCAGTTTTAGGGCTCAGGGGAGGGAGACCCAGTACTTC. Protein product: CASSFRAQGRETQYF.

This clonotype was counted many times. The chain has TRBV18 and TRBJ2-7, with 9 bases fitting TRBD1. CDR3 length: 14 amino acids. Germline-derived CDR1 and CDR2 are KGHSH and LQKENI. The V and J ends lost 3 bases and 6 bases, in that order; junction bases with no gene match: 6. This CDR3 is CASSPGTGFGEQYF. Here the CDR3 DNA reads TGTGCCAGCTCACCGGGGACAGGGTTCGGCGAGCAGTACTTC.

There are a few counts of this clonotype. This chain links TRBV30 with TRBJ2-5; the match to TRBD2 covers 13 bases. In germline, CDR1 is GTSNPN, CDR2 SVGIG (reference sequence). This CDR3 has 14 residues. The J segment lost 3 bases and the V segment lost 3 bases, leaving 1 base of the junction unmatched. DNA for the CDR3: TGTGCCTGGAGACTAGCGGGAGGGAAAGAGACCCAGTACTTC. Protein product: CAWRLAGGKETQYF.

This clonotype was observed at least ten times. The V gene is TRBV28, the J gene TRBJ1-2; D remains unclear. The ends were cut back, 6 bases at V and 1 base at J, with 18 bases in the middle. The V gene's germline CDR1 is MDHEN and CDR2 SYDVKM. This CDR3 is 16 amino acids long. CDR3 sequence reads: CASSPWTTGVNYGYTF. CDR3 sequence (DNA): TGTGCCAGCAGCCCCTGGACCACGGGAGTTAACTATGGCTACACCTTC.

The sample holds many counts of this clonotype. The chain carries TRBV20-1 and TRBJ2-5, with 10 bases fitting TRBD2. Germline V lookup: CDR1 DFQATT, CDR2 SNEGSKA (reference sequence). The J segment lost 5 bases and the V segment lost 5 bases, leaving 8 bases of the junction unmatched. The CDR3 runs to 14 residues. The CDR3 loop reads CSASPGLARETQYF. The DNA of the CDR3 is TGCAGTGCTTCTCCGGGACTAGCGCGTGAGACCCAGTACTTC.

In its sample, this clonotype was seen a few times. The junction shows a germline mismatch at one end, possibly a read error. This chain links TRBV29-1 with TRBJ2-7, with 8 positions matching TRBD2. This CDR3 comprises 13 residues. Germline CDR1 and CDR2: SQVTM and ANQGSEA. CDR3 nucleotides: TGCAGCGCTCGTCGGGGGGGATTCTACGAGCAGTACTTT. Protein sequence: CSARRGGFYEQYF.

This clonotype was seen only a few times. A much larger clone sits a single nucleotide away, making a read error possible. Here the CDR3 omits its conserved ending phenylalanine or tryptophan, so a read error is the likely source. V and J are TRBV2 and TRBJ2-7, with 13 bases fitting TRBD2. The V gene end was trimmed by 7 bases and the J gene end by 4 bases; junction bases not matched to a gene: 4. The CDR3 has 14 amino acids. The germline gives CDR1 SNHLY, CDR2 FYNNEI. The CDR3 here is CASNPTSGRYEQYS. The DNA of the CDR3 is TGTGCCAGCAACCCGACTAGCGGGAGGTACGAGCAGTACTCC.

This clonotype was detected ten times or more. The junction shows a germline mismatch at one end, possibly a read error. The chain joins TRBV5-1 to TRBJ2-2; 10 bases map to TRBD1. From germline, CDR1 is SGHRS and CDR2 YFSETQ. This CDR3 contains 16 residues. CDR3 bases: TGTGCCAGCAGCTTAGGACAGGGGGCGAACACCGGGGAGCTGTTTTTT. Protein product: CASSLGQGANTGELFF.

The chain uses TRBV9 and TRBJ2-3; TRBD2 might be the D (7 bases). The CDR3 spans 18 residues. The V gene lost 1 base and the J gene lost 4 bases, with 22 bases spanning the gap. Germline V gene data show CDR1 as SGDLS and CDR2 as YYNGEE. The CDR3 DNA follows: TGTGCCAGCAGCGTAACCCCGATCAGCGGGAAGGGGGCAGATACGCAGTATTTT. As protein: CASSVTPISGKGADTQYF.

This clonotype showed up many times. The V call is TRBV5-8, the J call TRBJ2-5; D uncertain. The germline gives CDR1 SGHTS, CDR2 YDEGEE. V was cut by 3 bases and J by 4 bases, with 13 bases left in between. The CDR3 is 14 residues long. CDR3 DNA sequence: TGTGCCAGCAGCTCCCGGAGCCTCCCAGAGACCCAGTACTTC. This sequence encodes CASSSRSLPETQYF.

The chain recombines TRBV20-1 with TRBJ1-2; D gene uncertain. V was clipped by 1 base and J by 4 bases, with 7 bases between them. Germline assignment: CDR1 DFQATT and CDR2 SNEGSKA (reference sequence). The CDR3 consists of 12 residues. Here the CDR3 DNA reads TGCAGTGCTAGAGTATCGAGCTATGGCTACACCTTC. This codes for CSARVSSYGYTF.

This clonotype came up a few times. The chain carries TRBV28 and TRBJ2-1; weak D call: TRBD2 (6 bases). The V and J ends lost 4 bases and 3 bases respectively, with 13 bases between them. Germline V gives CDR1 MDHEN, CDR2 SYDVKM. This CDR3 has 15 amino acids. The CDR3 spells CASSSPSDYYNEQFF. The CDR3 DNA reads TGTGCCAGCAGTTCACCTAGCGACTACTACAATGAGCAGTTCTTC.

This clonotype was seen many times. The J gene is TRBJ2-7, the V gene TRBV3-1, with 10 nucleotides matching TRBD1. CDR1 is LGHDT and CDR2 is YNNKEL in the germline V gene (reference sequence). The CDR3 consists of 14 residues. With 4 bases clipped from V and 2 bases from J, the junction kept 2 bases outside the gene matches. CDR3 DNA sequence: TGTGCCAGCAGCCGCGGGACAGGGGCCTACGAGCAGTACTTC. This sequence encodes CASSRGTGAYEQYF.

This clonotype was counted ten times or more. The CDR3 reads CASSQNGLAAADTQYF. In DNA, the CDR3 is TGTGCCAGCAGCCAAAATGGACTAGCGGCCGCAGATACGCAGTATTTT. The J gene is TRBJ2-3, the V gene TRBV3-1; 10 nucleotides match TRBD2. Germline assignment: CDR1 LGHDT and CDR2 YNNKEL (reference sequence). The CDR3 covers 16 residues. Germline trimming cut 2 bases from V and 4 bases from J; bases unmatched to any gene: 6.

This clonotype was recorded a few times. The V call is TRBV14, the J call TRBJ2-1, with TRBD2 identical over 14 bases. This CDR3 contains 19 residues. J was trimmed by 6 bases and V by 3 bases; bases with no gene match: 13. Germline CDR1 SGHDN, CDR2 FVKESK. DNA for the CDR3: TGTGCCAGCAGCCATGGACTAGCGGGAGGTTCCACCTCCCTCAATGAGCAGTTCTTC. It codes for CASSHGLAGGSTSLNEQFF. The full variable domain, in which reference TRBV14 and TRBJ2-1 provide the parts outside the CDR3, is EAGVTQFPSHSVIEKGQTVTLRCDPISGHDNLYWYRRVMGKEIKFLLHFVKESKQDESGMPNNRFLAERTGGTYSTLKVQPAELEDSGVYFCASSHGLAGGSTSLNEQFFGPGTRLTVL.

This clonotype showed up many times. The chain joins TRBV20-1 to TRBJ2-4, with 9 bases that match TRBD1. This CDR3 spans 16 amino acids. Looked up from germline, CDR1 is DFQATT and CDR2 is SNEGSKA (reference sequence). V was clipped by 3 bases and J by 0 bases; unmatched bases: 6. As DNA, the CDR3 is TGCAGTGCTAGGGGGACAGGGTATCTAGCCAAAAACATTCAGTACTTC. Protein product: CSARGTGYLAKNIQYF.

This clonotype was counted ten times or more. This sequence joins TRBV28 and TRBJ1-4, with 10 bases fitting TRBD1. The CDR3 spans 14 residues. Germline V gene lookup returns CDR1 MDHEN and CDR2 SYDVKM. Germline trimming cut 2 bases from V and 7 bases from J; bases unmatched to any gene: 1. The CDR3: CASSLRDRGEKLFF. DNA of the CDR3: TGTGCCAGCAGTTTAAGGGACAGGGGTGAAAAACTGTTTTTT.

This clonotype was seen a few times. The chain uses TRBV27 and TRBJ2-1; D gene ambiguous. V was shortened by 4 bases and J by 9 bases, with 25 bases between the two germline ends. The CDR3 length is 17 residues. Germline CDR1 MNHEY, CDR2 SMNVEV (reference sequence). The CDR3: CASSYSTPRMGFGEQFF. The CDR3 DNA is TGTGCCAGCAGTTACTCGACCCCGCGGATGGGTTTCGGTGAGCAGTTCTTC.

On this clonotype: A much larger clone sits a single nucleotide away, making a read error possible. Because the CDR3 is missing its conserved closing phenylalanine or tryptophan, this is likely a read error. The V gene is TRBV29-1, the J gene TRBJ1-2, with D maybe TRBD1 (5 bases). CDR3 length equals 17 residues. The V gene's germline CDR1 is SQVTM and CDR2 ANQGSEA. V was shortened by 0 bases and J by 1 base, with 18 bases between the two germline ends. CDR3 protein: CSVEDLGRTLNNYGYTL. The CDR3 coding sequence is TGCAGCGTTGAAGATCTGGGCCGGACACTTAATAACTATGGCTACACCCTC.

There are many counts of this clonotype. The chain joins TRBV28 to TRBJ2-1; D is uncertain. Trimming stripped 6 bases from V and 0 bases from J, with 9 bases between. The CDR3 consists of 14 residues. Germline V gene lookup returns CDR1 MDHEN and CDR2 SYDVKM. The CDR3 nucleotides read TGTGCCAGCAGCCACAGTAGCTCCTACAATGAGCAGTTCTTC. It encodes CASSHSSSYNEQFF.

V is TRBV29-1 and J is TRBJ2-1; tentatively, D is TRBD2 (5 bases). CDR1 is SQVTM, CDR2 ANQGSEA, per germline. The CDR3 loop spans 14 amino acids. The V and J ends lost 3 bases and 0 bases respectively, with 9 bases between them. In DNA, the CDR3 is TGCAGCGTTGAGGAGGCGAGCTCCTACAATGAGCAGTTCTTC. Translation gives CSVEEASSYNEQFF.

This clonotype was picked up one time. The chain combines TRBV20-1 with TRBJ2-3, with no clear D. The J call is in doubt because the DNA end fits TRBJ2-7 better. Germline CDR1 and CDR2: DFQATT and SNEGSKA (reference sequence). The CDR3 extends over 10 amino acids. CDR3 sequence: CSATTGEQYF. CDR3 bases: TGCAGTGCTACTACCGGCGAGCAGTACTTC.

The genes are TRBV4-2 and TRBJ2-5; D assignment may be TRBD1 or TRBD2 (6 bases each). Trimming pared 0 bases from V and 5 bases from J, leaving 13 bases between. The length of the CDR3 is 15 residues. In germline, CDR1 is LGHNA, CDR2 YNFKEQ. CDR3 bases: TGTGCCAGCAGCCAAGATCTTGGGGGGCTCGAGACCCAGTACTTC. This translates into CASSQDLGGLETQYF.

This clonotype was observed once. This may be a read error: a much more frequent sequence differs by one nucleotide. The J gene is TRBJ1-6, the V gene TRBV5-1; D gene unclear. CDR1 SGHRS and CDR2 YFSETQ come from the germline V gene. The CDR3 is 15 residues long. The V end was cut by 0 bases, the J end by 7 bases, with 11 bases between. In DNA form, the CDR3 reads TGCGCCAGCAGCTTGGTGGGTGGCGGAAATTCACCCCTCCACTTT. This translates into CASSLVGGGNSPLHF.

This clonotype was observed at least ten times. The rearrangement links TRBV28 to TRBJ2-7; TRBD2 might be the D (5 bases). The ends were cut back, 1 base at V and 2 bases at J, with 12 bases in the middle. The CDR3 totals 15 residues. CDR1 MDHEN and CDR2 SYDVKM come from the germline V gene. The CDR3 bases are TGTGCCAGCAGTTTATCCAGCGGACTTACCTACGAGCAGTACTTC. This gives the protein CASSLSSGLTYEQYF.

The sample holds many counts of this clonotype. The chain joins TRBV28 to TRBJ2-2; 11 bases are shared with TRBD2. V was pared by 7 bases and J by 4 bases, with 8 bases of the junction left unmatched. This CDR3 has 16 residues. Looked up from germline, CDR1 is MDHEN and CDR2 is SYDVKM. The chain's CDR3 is CASITTSGILTGELFF. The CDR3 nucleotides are TGTGCCAGCATTACGACTAGCGGGATTCTCACCGGGGAGCTGTTTTTT.

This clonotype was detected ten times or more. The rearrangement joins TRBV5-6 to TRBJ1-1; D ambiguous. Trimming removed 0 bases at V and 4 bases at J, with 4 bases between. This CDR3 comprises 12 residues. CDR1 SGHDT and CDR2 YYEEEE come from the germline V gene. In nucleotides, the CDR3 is TGTGCCAGCAGCTTGGGGACCACTGAAGCTTTCTTT. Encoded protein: CASSLGTTEAFF. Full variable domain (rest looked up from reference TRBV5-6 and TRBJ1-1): DAGVTQSPTHLIKTRGQQVTLRCSPKSGHDTVSWYQQALGQGPQFIFQYYEEEERQRGNFPDRFSGHQFPNYSSELNVNALLLGDSALYLCASSLGTTEAFFGQGTRLTVV.

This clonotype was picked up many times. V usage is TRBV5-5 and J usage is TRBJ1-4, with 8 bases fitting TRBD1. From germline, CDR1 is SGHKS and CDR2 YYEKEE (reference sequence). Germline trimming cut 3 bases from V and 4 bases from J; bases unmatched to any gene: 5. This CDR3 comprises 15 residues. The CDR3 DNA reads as TGTGCCAGCAGCTGGGACAGGTTTCGTAATGAAAAACTGTTTTTT. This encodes CASSWDRFRNEKLFF.

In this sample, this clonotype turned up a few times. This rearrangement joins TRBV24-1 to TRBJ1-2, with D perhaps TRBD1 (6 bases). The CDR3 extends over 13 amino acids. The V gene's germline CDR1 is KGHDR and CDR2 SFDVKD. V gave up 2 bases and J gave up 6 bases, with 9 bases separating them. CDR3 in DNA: TGTGCCACCAGTGATTCGCCAGGGGATGGCTACACCTTC. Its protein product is CATSDSPGDGYTF.